Only a few counts were recorded for the clone carrying this T cell receptor (beta chain). Antigen specificity is unknown. This entry belongs to a study of T-cell memory formation after mild COVID-19. Study summary: Largely, TCR clusters stayed within a single donor.

TCR alpha and TCR beta cDNA libraries with sample barcodes and UMIs came from 5'RACE using constant-segment primers. TCRdb re-called the 5' RACE reads through MiXCR, storing one row per CDR3 protein. The table lists hundreds of thousands of distinct CDR3 sequences, about 20% of them singletons. CDR1 is MNHEY, CDR2 SVGEGT, per germline. The CDR3 is made up of 13 amino acids. The ends lost 6 bases at V and 2 bases at J; junction bases unmatched: 4. Notes on the study in general: Prior to infection, memory already included some responding clones, suggesting cross-reactive memory joined. Clones that shrank (day 15 to 85) were balanced CD4/CD8, whereas later expanders leaned CD4+.

This chain joins TRBV6-2 or TRBV6-3 and TRBJ2-7; 7 bases match TRBD1. The source is an adult woman who had mild COVID-19 (a few samples of this study predate the infection). Cell type and time point are not known. Sequences were obtained from PBMCs or a T cell subset sorted from them (not recorded which). The CDR3 DNA sequence: TGTGCCAGCAGCAACAGGGGTGCCTACGAGCAGTACTTC. It is translated as CASSNRGAYEQYF.